The present entry profiles one T cell receptor beta chain with its context. Its binding antigen is unknown. No much larger clonotype is one base removed from it; base qualities were not supplied. This entry comes from a study of blood T cell repertoires in COVID-19 (dated by TCRdb to about 2020). At the level of the whole study: Samples from collaborators originated in the United States, Italy and Spain and spanned both the acute and convalescent phases of COVID-19. The material from the prospective study consisted of cDNA or gDNA derived from T cells, B-cell-depleted T cells, or PBMCs. Deeply sampled blood TCRbeta repertoires from subjects exposed to, actively infected with, or recovered from COVID-19 were included in the dataset. The repertoires were released in a freely available public database meant as a resource for research on the immune response to SARS-CoV-2. Where available, HLA class I and class II types were obtained from metadata supplied by the sample provider rather than from assay-based typing. The samples were drawn from the first 160 participants of the ongoing ImmuneRACE study and from some 1,300 subjects provided by 6 global collaborators. A de-identified subject ID, COVID-19 status, age in years and sex were almost always included in the sample metadata. Overall study results and their limits: How much clinical and demographic metadata was included differed by source and by participant, and the metadata was provided uncurated.

In Seattle, one collaborating source enrolled patients while the infection was active and tracked those patients longitudinally over the course of disease. The collaborating institutions used their own protocols to collect whole blood in K2EDTA tubes. For TCRbeta analysis, collaborators shipped samples in one of three forms: frozen whole blood, isolated PBMCs, or DNA extracted from either of those sample types. TCRbeta CDR3 regions were amplified from genomic DNA using the immunoSEQ Assay, a bias-controlled multiplex PCR. For the original study's pipeline: Nucleated cell counts per sample were estimated from amplification of reference gene primers within the assay. To quantify the absolute abundance of each unique TCRbeta CDR3 rearrangement, sequence reads were collapsed and filtered. Productive Simpson clonality was computed per sample as the square root of Simpson's diversity index over productive rearrangements. TCRdb took this table from immuneACCESS and kept in-frame rearrangements with V and J called. Such tables lack part of the clones; where checked against another copy, unresolved V genes explain under half of the gap, and the rest is unexplained. V, J and clone size are taken as reported in that table, and D and trimming were inferred from the DNA itself. The sample yields 190,000 or so clones; about 81% were counted once. The top ten constitute roughly 12% of the sample.

Relative to germline, V is 1 base shorter and J is 7 bases shorter, with 7 bases between their ends. The CDR3, cysteine through phenylalanine, is 11 amino acids long. The kept DNA is CDR3 alone, 33 bases in frame from the first base. Reading the germline V gene (reference sequence) gives CDR1 DFQATT and CDR2 SNEGSKA. This receptor was identified in a woman aged 80 or over with COVID-19, enrolled during active disease. The V gene is TRBV20-1 and the J gene is TRBJ1-1; the D gene is perhaps TRBD1, on 5 matching bases. The sequencing input was peripheral blood. In nucleotides, the sequence is TGCAGTGCTAGAGGGGGGGGTGAAGCTTTCTTT. It translates to CSARGGGEAFF.